The clone carrying this T cell receptor beta chain showed up many times. What it binds is not known. This entry belongs to a study of blood T cells in healthy people across ages. Study-wide results and limits: Estimated diversity, derived from one million T cells, was regarded as an underestimate.

Each sample used at least 6.5 million PBMCs. Per sample, extraction of total RNA gave at least 6 micrograms in every case. Germline V gene lookup returns CDR1 SGHRS and CDR2 YFSETQ. Trimming took 0 bases from V and 5 from J, leaving 11 bases between them. CDR3 length equals 14 residues. A sample-barcoded 5' primer and a J-beta primer mix were used in a second PCR of about 7 to 11 cycles. TCRdb re-called the 5' RACE reads with MiXCR, one entry per CDR3 protein. In the table there are about 1.6 million distinct CDR3 sequences, approximately 32% of which are singletons. The material sequenced was blood. This TCR was sampled from a woman aged 25-40 years in good health. This sequence joins TRBV5-1 and TRBJ2-5; maybe TRBD2 (6 bases). This CDR3 is CASSLASEGETQYF. The CDR3, as DNA: TGCGCCAGCAGCTTGGCTAGCGAAGGGGAGACCCAGTACTTC.